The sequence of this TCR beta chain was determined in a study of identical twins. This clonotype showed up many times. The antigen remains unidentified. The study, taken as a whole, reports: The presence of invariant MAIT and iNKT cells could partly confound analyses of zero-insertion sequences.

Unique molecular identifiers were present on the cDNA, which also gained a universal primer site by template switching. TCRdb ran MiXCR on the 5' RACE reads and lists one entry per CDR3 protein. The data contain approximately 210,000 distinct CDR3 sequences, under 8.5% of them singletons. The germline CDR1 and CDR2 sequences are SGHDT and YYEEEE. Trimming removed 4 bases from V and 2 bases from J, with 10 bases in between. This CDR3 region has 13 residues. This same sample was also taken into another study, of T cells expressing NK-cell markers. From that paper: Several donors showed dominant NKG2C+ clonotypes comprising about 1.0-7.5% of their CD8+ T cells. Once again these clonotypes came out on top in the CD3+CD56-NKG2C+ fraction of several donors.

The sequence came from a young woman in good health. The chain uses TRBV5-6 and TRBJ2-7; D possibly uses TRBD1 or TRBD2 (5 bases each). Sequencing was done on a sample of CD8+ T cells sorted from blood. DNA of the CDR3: TGTGCCAGCAGCCCGGGGCGGACCTACGAGCAGTACTTC. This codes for CASSPGRTYEQYF.